What follows are 8 T cell receptor beta chains derived from one specimen sequenced in a study of T cell repertoires in cytomegalovirus infection (dated by TCRdb to the late 2010s). The sequencer was an Illumina HiSeq 1500. TCRdb reprocessing: public reads trimmed at Q25 with fastp, clones called with MiXCR, in-frame beta chains kept. All rows with the same CDR3 protein become a single entry with the most common DNA and genes. The sample table lists 150,000 to 190,000 distinct CDR3 sequences, 20% to 30% of them with a count of one. Of the sample, roughly 11% falls within the top ten clones. The specimen was PBMCs. The receptor source for this set is a human donor in good health (CMV status not recorded). Some clones in this sample may be carry-over from other donors' samples.

The chain uses TRBV12-3 or TRBV12-4 and TRBJ2-7, with a weak D call TRBD1 (6 bases). This CDR3 has 15 amino acids. Deletions cut 8 bases from V and 2 bases from J, with 19 bases between. The CDR3 nucleotides read TGTGCCAGCGGCCCGTCCGGGACATACCCCTACGAGCAGTACTTC. Translated: CASGPSGTYPYEQYF.

This clonotype was detected only a few times. V usage is TRBV7-3 and J usage is TRBJ2-7, with D perhaps matching TRBD1 (6 bases). From germline, CDR1 is SGHTA and CDR2 FQGTGA. Trimming shortened V by 5 bases and J by 1 base, and 12 bases separated the two germline ends. The CDR3 totals 14 residues. The CDR3 DNA follows: TGTGCCAGCAGCGAGGGGGTGGGTTCCTACGAGCAGTACTTC. Translating gives CASSEGVGSYEQYF.

This clonotype is medium-sized (0.01 to 0.1%) within its sample. The chain links TRBV7-6 to TRBJ1-1; 9 bases fit TRBD1. The CDR3 extends over 15 amino acids. J gave up 7 bases and V 5 bases, and 11 bases lay outside the gene matches. CDR1 SGHVS and CDR2 FNYEAQ come from the germline V gene. The CDR3 region has the DNA TGTGCCAGCAGCCCCTCCGGGACAGGGTTGAATGAAGCTTTCTTT. Translating gives CASSPSGTGLNEAFF.

The J gene is TRBJ2-3, the V gene TRBV14; TRBD2 aligns across 12 bases. Germline V gene lookup returns CDR1 SGHDN and CDR2 FVKESK. The trim removed 4 bases at V and 4 bases at J, leaving 12 bases unmatched. The CDR3 sequence is 18 residues long. CDR3 sequence reads: CASSPQQALAGGADTQYF. CDR3 sequence (DNA): TGTGCCAGCAGCCCGCAGCAGGCACTAGCGGGAGGCGCAGATACGCAGTATTTT.

The J gene is TRBJ2-3, the V gene TRBV4-1, with 12 nucleotides matching TRBD2. The CDR3 runs to 15 residues. Losses at the gene ends were 4 bases for V and 5 bases for J; bases not matched to a gene: 4. In germline, CDR1 is MGHRA, CDR2 YSYEKL. The CDR3 is CASSPWTSGEDTQYF. CDR3 in DNA: TGCGCCAGCAGCCCATGGACTAGCGGGGAAGATACGCAGTATTTT.

The V gene is TRBV28, the J gene TRBJ2-1; 12 bases fit TRBD2. The CDR3 sequence is 15 residues long. After removal of 6 bases from V and 6 bases from J, the junction contained 6 bases not matched to a gene. Germline V lookup: CDR1 MDHEN, CDR2 SYDVKM. In nucleotides, the CDR3 is TGTGCCAGCAGACGACTAGCGGGAGCACTCAATGAGCAGTTCTTC. It codes for CASRRLAGALNEQFF.

This clonotype was counted ten times or more. The rearrangement joins TRBV7-2 to TRBJ1-1, with D unresolved. V was pared by 2 bases and J by 8 bases, with 12 bases between. The CDR3 sequence is 13 residues long. From germline, CDR1 is SGHTA and CDR2 FQGNSA. The CDR3 here is CASSLWADGEAFF. In nucleotides, the CDR3 is TGTGCCAGCAGCTTATGGGCCGACGGAGAAGCTTTCTTT.

In its sample, this clonotype was seen a few times. V is TRBV19 and J is TRBJ1-1; D is uncertain. Looked up from germline, CDR1 is LNHDA and CDR2 is SQIVND (reference sequence). V was trimmed by 6 bases and J by 1 base, leaving 9 bases between them. This CDR3 comprises 13 residues. The CDR3, as DNA: TGTGCCAGTAGAAGGATAGAGAACACTGAAGCTTTCTTT. Translated, it gives CASRRIENTEAFF.